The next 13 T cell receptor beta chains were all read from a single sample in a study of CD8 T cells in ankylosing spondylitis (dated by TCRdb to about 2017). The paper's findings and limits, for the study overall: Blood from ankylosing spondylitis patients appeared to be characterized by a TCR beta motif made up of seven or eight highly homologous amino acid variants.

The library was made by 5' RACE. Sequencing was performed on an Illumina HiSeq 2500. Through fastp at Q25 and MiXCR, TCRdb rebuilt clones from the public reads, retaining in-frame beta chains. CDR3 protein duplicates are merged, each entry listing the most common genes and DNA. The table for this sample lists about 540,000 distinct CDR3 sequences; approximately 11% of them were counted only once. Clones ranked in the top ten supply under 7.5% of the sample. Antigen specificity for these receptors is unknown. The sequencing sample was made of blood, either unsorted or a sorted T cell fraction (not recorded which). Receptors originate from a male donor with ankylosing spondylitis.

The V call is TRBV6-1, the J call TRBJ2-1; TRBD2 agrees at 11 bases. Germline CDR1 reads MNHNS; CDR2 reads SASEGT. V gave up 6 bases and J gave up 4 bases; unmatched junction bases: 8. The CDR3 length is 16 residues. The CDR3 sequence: CASRRSGTSGYNEQFF. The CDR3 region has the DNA TGTGCCAGCAGACGGTCCGGGACTAGCGGTTACAATGAGCAGTTCTTC.

The CDR3 protein is CASRPLVLAGRNEQFF. The CDR3 DNA follows: TGTGCCAGCAGACCTCTCGTGCTAGCGGGGAGAAATGAGCAGTTCTTC. The rearrangement links TRBV5-5 to TRBJ2-1; 9 nucleotides agree with TRBD2. The CDR3 has 16 residues. The trim removed 5 bases at V and 7 bases at J, leaving 13 bases unmatched. Per germline, CDR1 SGHKS and CDR2 YYEKEE (reference sequence).

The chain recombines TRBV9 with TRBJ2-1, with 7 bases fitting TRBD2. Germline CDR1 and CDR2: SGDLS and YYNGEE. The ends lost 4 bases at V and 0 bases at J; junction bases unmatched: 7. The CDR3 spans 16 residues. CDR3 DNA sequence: TGTGCCAGCAGCCCAAGCGGGACCGGCTCCTACAATGAGCAGTTCTTC. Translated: CASSPSGTGSYNEQFF.

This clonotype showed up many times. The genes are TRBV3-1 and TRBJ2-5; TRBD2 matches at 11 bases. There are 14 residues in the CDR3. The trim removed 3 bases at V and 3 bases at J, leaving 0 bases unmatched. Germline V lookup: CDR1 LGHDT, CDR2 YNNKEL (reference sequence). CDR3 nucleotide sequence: TGTGCCAGCAGCCAGGGACTAGCGGAAGAGACCCAGTACTTC. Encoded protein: CASSQGLAEETQYF.

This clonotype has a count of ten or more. In DNA, the CDR3 is TGCAGTGCTAGAGGGGCGACTGACTACGAGCAGTACTTC. Translation gives CSARGATDYEQYF. This chain uses TRBV20-1 with TRBJ2-7; D gene ambiguous. CDR1 and CDR2 from the germline V gene are DFQATT and SNEGSKA (reference sequence). The V end lost 1 base, the J end lost 3 bases, and 10 bases lay between the germline ends. This CDR3 comprises 13 residues.

The DNA for the CDR3 is TGTGCCAGCAGCCCATCGCACACTGAAGCTTTCTTT. Translated, it gives CASSPSHTEAFF. This chain connects TRBV11-2 to TRBJ1-1; no definite D call. The CDR3 runs 12 residues. V shed 5 bases and J shed 3 bases, with 7 bases lying between them. CDR1 is SGHAT and CDR2 is FQNNGV in the germline V gene. Filled out from reference TRBV11-2 and TRBJ1-1, the complete variable domain reads EAGVAQSPRYKIIEKRQSVAFWCNPISGHATLYWYQQILGQGPKLLIQFQNNGVVDDSQLPKDRFSAERLKGVDSTLKIQPAKLEDSAVYLCASSPSHTEAFFGQGTRLTVV.

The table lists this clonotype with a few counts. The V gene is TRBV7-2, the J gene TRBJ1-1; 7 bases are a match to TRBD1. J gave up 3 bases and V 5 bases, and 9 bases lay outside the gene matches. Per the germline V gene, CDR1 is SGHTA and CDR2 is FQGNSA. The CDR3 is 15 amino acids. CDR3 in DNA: TGTGCCAGCAGCCCCCCCACGACAGGGTACACTGAAGCTTTCTTT. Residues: CASSPPTTGYTEAFF. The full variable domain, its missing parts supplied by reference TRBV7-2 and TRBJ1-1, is GAGVSQSPSNKVTEKGKDVELRCDPISGHTALYWYRQSLGQGLEFLIYFQGNSAPDKSGLPSDRFSAERTGGSVSTLTIQRTQQEDSAVYLCASSPPTTGYTEAFFGQGTRLTVV.

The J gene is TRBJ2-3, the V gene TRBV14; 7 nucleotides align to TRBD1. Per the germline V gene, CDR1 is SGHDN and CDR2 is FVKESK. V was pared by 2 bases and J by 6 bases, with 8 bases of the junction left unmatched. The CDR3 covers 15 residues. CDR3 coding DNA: TGTGCCAGCAGCCAACGACAGGGCCCGGGGGATACGCAGTATTTT. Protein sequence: CASSQRQGPGDTQYF.

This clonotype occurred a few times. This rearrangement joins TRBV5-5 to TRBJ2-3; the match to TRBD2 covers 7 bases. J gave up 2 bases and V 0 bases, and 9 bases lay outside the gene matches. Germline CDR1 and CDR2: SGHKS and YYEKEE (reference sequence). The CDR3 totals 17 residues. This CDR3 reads CASSLARLAVYTDTQYF. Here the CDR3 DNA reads TGTGCCAGCAGCTTGGCCAGGCTAGCGGTGTACACAGATACGCAGTATTTT. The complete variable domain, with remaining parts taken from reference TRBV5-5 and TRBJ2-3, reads DAGVTQSPTHLIKTRGQQVTLRCSPISGHKSVSWYQQVLGQGPQFIFQYYEKEERGRGNFPDRFSARQFPNYSSELNVNALLLGDSALYLCASSLARLAVYTDTQYFGPGTRLTVL.

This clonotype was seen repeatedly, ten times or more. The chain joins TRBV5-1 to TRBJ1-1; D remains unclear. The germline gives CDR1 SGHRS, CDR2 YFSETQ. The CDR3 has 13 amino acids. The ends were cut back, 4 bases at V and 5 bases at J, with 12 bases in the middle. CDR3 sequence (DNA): TGCGCCAGCAGCCCCTGGGTAGGAACTGAAGCTTTCTTT. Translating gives CASSPWVGTEAFF.

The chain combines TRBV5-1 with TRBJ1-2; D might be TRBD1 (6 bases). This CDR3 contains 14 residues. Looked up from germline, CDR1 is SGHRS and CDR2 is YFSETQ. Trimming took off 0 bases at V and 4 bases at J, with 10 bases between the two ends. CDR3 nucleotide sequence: TGCGCCAGCAGCTTGGGCGACAGGTTCTATGGCTACACCTTC. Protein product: CASSLGDRFYGYTF.

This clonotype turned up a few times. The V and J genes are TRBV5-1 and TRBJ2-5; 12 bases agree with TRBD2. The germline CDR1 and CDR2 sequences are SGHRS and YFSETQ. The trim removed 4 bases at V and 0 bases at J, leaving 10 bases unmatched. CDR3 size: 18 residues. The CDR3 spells CASSPGALAGGYQETQYF. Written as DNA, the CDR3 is TGCGCCAGCAGCCCCGGAGCGCTAGCGGGAGGGTACCAAGAGACCCAGTACTTC.

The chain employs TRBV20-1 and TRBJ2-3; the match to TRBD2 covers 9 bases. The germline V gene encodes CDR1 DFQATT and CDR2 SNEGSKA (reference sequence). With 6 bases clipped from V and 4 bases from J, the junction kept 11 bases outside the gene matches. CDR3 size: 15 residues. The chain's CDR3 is CSASRAGGSADTQYF. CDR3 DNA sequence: TGCAGTGCCTCCCGGGCGGGAGGGTCTGCAGATACGCAGTATTTT.